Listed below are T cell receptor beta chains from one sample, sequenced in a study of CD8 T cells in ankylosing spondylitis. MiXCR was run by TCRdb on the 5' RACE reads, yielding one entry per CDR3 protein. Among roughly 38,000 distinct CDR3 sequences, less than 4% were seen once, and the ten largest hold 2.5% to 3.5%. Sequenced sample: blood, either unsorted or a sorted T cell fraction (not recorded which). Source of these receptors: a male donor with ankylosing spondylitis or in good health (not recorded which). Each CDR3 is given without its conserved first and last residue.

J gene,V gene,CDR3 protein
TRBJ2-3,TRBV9,ASSVIGAVDTQY
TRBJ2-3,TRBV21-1,ASSKVGQAGTSTDTQY
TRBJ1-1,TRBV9,ASSVDRIMNTEAF
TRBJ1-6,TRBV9,ASSVASGQGASPLH
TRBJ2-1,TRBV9,ASSRGSYNEQF
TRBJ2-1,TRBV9,ASSMTSGSYNEQF
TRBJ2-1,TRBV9,ASSPLGGGYNEQF
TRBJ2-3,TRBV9,ASSFSGSTDTQY
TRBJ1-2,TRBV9,ASSVAQGVYGYT
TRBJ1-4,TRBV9,ASSVEPTNEKLF
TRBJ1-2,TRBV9,ASSAGGLKNYGYT
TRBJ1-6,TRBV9,ASSPRGGTGKSPLH
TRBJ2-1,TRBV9,ASSHEGGQF
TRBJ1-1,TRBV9,ASSVYMNTEAF
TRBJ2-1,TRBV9,ASSPRGDPYNEQF
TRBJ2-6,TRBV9,ASSVALGANVLT
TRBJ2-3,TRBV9,ASSVRPSPTDTQY
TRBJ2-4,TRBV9,ASSMGLANALAKNIQY
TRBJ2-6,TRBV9,ASSVGRGRGSAGANVLT
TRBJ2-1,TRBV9,ASSVEAGTSGRNEQF
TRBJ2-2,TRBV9,ASSVGGENTGELF
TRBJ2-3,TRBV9,ASSVGLGESTDTQY
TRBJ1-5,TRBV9,ASSVDGVQEPQH
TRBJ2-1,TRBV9,ASSVPTGGNEQF
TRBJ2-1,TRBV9,ASSVAGGGAFVDEQF
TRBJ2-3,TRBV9,ASSPFRAGGTDTQY
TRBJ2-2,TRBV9,ASSARQGAVGEYTTGELF
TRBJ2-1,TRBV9,ASSVGASGGRNEQF
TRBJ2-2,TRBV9,ASSVGLAGAGELF
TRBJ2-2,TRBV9,ASSVQTNTGELF
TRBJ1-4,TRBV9,ASSVASGQGPEKLF
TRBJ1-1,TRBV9,ASTRDIQGASTEAF
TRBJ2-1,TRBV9,ASAASGGAYNEQF
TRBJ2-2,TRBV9,ASSRGTPNTGELF
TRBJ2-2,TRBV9,ASSVASSVNTGELF
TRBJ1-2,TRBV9,ASSVGGQANGYT
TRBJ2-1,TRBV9,ASSGHRLRHKDEQF
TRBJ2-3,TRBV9,ASSAGQSGTDTQY
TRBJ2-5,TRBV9,ASSVDQGYQETQY
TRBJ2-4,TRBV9,ASSARGNIQY
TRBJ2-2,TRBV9,ASSVVQGPTNTGELF
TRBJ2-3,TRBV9,ASSGGTSGRALRDTQY
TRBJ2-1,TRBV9,ASSAGDGGEQF
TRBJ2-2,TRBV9,ASSALWFGGAYTGELF